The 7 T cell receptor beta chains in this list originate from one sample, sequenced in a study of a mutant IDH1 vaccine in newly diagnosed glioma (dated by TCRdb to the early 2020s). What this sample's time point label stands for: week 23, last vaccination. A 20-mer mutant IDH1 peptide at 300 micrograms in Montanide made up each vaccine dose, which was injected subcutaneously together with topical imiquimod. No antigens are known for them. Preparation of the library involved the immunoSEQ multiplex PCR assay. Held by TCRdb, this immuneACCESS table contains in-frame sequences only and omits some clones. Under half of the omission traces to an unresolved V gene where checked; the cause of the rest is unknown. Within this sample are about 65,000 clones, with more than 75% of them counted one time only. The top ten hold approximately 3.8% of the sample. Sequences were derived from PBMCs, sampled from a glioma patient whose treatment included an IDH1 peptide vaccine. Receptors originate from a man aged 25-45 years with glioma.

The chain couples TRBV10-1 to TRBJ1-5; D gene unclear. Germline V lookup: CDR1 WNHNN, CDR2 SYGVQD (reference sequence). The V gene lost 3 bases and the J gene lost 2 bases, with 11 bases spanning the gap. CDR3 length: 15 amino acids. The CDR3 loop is CASSDGSAGNQPQHF. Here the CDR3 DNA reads TGCGCCAGCAGTGACGGCAGCGCCGGCAATCAGCCCCAGCATTTT.

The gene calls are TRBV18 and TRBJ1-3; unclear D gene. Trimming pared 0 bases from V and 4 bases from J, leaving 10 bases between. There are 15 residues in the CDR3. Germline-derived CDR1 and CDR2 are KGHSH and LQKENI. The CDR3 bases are TGTGCCAGCTCACCACCGAAATCGTCCGGAAACACCATATATTTT. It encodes CASSPPKSSGNTIYF.

The CDR3 region is CASSQVRNTEAFF. The CDR3 nucleotides read TGTGCCAGCAGTCAAGTAAGGAACACTGAAGCTTTCTTT. The chain has TRBV27 and TRBJ1-1; no clear D gene. The CDR3 contains 13 residues. Trimming shortened V by 5 bases and J by 1 base, and 8 bases separated the two germline ends. Per the germline V gene, CDR1 is MNHEY and CDR2 is SMNVEV (reference sequence).

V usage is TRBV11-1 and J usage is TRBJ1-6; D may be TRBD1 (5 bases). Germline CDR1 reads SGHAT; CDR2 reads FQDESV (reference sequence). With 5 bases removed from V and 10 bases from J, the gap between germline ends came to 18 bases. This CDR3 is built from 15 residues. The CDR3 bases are TGTGCCAGCAGCCAGGCAGGGTCTCCTGGGTCACCCCTCCACTTT. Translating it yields CASSQAGSPGSPLHF.

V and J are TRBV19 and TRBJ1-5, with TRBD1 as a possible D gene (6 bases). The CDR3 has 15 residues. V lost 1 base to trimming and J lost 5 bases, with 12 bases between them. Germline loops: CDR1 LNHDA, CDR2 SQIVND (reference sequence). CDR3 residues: CASSIGTGSDQPQHF. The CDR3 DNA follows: TGTGCCAGTAGTATAGGAACAGGGTCGGATCAGCCCCAGCATTTT. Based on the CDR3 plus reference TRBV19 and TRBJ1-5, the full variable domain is DGGITQSPKYLFRKEGQNVTLSCEQNLNHDAMYWYRQDPGQGLRLIYYSQIVNDFQKGDIAEGYSVSREKKESFPLTVTSAQKNPTAFYLCASSIGTGSDQPQHFGDGTRLSIL.

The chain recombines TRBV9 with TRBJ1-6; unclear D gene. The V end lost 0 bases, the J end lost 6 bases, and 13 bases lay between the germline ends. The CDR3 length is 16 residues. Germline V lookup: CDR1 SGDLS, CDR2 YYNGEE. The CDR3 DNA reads TGTGCCAGCAGCGTAGGTAATAGTCACATTAATTCACCCCTCCACTTT. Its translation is CASSVGNSHINSPLHF.

The CDR3 here is CASSSRDELNEKLFF. CDR3 bases: TGTGCCAGCAGTTCTCGGGACGAGCTTAATGAAAAACTGTTTTTT. The V call is TRBV6-5, the J call TRBJ1-4; D might be TRBD1 (5 bases). The V end was cut by 4 bases, the J end by 4 bases, with 13 bases between. This CDR3 spans 15 amino acids. Per the germline V gene, CDR1 is MNHEY and CDR2 is SVGAGI.